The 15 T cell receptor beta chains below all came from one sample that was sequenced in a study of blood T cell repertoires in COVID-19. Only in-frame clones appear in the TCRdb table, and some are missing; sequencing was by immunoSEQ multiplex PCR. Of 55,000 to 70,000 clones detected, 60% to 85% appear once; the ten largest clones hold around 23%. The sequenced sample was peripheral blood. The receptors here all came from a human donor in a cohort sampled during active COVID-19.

Written as DNA, the CDR3 is TGTGCCACCAGTGACTCGATGCAGGGTGGCAATGAGCAGTTCTTC. It yields the protein CATSDSMQGGNEQFF. The rearrangement links TRBV24-1 to TRBJ2-1; the D gene is possibly TRBD1 (5 bases). This CDR3 has 15 residues. Germline CDR1 and CDR2: KGHDR and SFDVKD. Trimming took 4 bases from V and 6 from J, leaving 15 bases between them.

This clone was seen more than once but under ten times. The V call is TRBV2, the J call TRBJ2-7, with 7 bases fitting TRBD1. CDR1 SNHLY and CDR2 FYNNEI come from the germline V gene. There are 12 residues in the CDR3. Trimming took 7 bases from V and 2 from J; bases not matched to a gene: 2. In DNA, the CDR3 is TGTGCCAGCAAGGGGGCAGCCTACGAGCAGTACTTC. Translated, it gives CASKGAAYEQYF. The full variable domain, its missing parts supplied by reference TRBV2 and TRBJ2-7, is EPEVTQTPSHQVTQMGQEVILRCVPISNHLYFYWYRQILGQKVEFLVSFYNNEISEKSEIFDDQFSVERPDGSNFTLKIRSTKLEDSAMYFCASKGAAYEQYFGPGTRLTVT.

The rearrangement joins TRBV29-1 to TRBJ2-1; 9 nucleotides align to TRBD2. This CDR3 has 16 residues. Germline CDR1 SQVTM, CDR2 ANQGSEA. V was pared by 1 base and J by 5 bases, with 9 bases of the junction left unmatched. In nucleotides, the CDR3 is TGCAGCGTTGAAGGTAATAATCCTAGCGGGGACAATGAGCAGTTCTTC. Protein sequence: CSVEGNNPSGDNEQFF.

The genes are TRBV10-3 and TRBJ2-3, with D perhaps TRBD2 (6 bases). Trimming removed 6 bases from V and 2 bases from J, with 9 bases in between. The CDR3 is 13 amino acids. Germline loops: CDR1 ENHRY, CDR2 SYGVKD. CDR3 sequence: CAIRGGTTDTQYF. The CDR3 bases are TGTGCCATCAGGGGGGGAACCACAGATACGCAGTATTTT.

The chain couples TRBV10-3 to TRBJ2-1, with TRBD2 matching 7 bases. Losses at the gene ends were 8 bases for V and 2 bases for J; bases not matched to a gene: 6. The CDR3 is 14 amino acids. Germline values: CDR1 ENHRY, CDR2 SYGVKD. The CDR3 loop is CAIAQRDTYNEQFF. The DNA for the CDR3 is TGTGCCATCGCTCAGCGGGATACCTACAATGAGCAGTTCTTC.

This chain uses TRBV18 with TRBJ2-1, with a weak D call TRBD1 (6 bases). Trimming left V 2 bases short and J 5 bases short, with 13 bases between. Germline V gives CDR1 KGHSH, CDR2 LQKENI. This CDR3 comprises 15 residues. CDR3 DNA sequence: TGTGCCAGCTCACCAAGCCAGGGGACCCACAATGAGCAGTTCTTC. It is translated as CASSPSQGTHNEQFF.

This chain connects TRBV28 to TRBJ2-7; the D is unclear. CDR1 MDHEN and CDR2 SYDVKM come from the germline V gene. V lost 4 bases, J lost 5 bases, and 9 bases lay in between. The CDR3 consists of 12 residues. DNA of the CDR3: TGTGCCAGCAGTTCCTCTCGGGACGAGCAGTACTTC. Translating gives CASSSSRDEQYF.

CDR3 protein: CASSYSEQINYGYTF. The CDR3, as DNA: TGTGCCAGCAGTTACTCGGAACAGATTAACTATGGCTACACCTTC. The chain joins TRBV6-2 or TRBV6-3 to TRBJ1-2, with unresolved D. CDR1 is MNHEY, CDR2 SVGEGT, per germline. The CDR3 length is 15 residues. Deletions cut 0 bases from V and 1 base from J, with 9 bases between.

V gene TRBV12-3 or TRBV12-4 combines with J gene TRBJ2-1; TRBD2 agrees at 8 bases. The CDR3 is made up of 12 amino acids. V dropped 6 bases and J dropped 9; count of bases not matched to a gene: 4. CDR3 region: CASSPRGGEQFF. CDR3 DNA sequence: TGTGCCAGCAGCCCCCGGGGGGGTGAGCAGTTCTTC.

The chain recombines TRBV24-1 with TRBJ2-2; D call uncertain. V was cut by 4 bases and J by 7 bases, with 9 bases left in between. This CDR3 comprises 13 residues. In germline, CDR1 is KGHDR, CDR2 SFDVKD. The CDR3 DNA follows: TGTGCCACCAGTGAAGATCAGTACGGGGAGCTGTTTTTT. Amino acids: CATSEDQYGELFF.

The CDR3 sequence is CASSLSPGPQETQYF. CDR3 nucleotide sequence: TGCGCCAGCAGCTTGTCGCCAGGCCCCCAAGAGACCCAGTACTTC. The chain is built from TRBV5-1 and TRBJ2-5; no definite D call. CDR3 length: 15 amino acids. V was clipped by 1 base and J by 1 base, with 11 bases between them. Germline lookup yields CDR1 SGHRS and CDR2 YFSETQ.

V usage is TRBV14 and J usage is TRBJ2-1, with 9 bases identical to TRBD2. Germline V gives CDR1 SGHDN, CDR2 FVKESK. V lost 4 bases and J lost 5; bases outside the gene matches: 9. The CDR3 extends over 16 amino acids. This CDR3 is CASSPRLAGTHNEQFF. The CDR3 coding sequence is TGTGCCAGCAGCCCCCGGCTAGCGGGGACCCACAATGAGCAGTTCTTC.

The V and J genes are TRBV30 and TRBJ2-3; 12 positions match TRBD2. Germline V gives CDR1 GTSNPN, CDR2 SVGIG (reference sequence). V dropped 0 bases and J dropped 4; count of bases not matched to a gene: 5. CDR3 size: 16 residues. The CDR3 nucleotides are TGTGCCTGGAGTGTACCTAGCGGGGGGGGGCCAGATACGCAGTATTTT. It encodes CAWSVPSGGGPDTQYF.

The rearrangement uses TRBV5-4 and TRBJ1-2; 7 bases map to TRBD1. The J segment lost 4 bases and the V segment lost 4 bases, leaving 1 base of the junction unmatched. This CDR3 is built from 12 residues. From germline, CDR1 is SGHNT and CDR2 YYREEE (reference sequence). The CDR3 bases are TGTGCCAGCAGCAGGGACAGCTATGGCTACACCTTC. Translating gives CASSRDSYGYTF.

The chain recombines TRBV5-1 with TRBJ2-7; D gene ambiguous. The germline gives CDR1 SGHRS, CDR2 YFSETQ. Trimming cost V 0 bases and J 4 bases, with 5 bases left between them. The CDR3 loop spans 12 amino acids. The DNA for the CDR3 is TGCGCCAGCAGCTTGGGAGGTTACGAGCAGTACTTC. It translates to CASSLGGYEQYF.